The 21 T cell receptor beta chains reported below all come from one sample, sequenced in a study of shared clonotypes between healthy human individuals. Cells designated naive CD8 were CD45RO-negative and were positively selected for CCR7, with terminally differentiated effector memory CD45RA+ cells excluded. Sequencing was performed with immunoSEQ multiplex PCR; in TCRdb, only in-frame clones are kept and a portion is missing. The sample comprises fewer than 1 million clones, 96% of which are singletons, and about 0.25% rests with the top ten. Source material: naive CD8+ T cells sorted from blood. These receptors all come from a man aged 30 to 45 in good health.

This clone was recorded once. The gene calls are TRBV29-1 and TRBJ1-1, with D possibly being TRBD1 (5 bases). Trimming took off 5 bases at V and 5 bases at J, with 12 bases between the two ends. This CDR3 has 12 residues. The germline CDR1 and CDR2 sequences are SQVTM and ANQGSEA. CDR3 bases: TGCAGCGTTCTTTGGGGGGTAACTGAAGCTTTCTTT. Translating it yields CSVLWGVTEAFF.

The chain employs TRBV5-4 and TRBJ1-4; D might be TRBD1 (6 bases). The CDR3 covers 17 residues. Germline loops: CDR1 SGHNT, CDR2 YYREEE (reference sequence). V lost 4 bases, J lost 5 bases, and 21 bases lay in between. The CDR3: CASSQDPTGGENEKLFF. In DNA, the CDR3 is TGTGCCAGCAGCCAGGACCCGACAGGAGGGGAAAATGAAAAACTGTTTTTT.

The chain employs TRBV5-1 and TRBJ2-5; TRBD1 matches at 10 bases. The CDR3 runs to 16 residues. With 3 bases clipped from V and 2 bases from J, the junction kept 7 bases outside the gene matches. Looked up from germline, CDR1 is SGHRS and CDR2 is YFSETQ. The CDR3 here is CASSWTPGQGQETQYF. The CDR3 DNA reads as TGCGCCAGCAGCTGGACTCCGGGACAGGGGCAAGAGACCCAGTACTTC.

J is TRBJ2-3 and V is TRBV9, with D tentatively TRBD1 or TRBD2 (5 bases each). V was clipped by 3 bases and J by 2 bases, with 13 bases between them. Germline values: CDR1 SGDLS, CDR2 YYNGEE. This CDR3 has 15 residues. The CDR3 sequence is CASSEWDGPTDTQYF. The CDR3 DNA reads as TGTGCCAGCAGCGAATGGGACGGCCCCACAGATACGCAGTATTTT.

The chain has TRBV4-1 and TRBJ2-1; D is perhaps TRBD2 (5 bases). Germline CDR1 reads MGHRA; CDR2 reads YSYEKL. The CDR3 totals 12 residues. Trimming took 1 base from V and 11 from J, leaving 9 bases between them. The CDR3 is CASSQVREKQFF. The CDR3 DNA is TGCGCCAGCAGCCAAGTGAGGGAGAAGCAGTTCTTC.

J is TRBJ2-7 and V is TRBV4-3; tentative D call: TRBD2 (6 bases). This CDR3 comprises 16 residues. Germline V gene sequence: CDR1 LGHNA, CDR2 YSLEER. Between the trimmed V and J ends, which lost 1 base and 3 bases, there was a span of 16 bases. CDR3 nucleotide sequence: TGCGCCAGCAGCCAAGGTAGGACTAACCTTAACTACGAGCAGTACTTC. Translation gives CASSQGRTNLNYEQYF.

The CDR3 DNA sequence: TGTGCCAGCAGCTGGGGGACAGGGGGAAACACCGGGGAGCTGTTTTTT. This gives the protein CASSWGTGGNTGELFF. V usage is TRBV5-6 and J usage is TRBJ2-2, with 11 bases fitting TRBD1. The CDR3 is 16 residues long. CDR1 is SGHDT and CDR2 is YYEEEE in the germline V gene. V lost 3 bases to trimming and J lost 2 bases; unmatched junction nucleotides: 3.

V and J are TRBV6-5 and TRBJ1-1; weak D call: TRBD1 (5 bases). CDR1 and CDR2 (germline): MNHEY, SVGAGI. The CDR3 has 13 residues. Deletions cut 6 bases from V and 0 bases from J, with 8 bases between. The CDR3: CASSLDMNTEAFF. CDR3 in DNA: TGTGCCAGCAGCCTGGACATGAACACTGAAGCTTTCTTT.

The sample holds one count of this clone. The chain is built from TRBV11-2 and TRBJ1-5; D is undetermined. The CDR3 is 16 residues long. Trimming removed 5 bases from V and 3 bases from J, with 17 bases in between. The germline gives CDR1 SGHAT, CDR2 FQNNGV. CDR3 protein: CASSRGTAGFNQPQHF. DNA of the CDR3: TGTGCCAGCAGCCGTGGAACGGCAGGATTCAATCAGCCCCAGCATTTT.

The chain uses TRBV9 and TRBJ2-3; D uncertain. Trimming left V 4 bases short and J 2 bases short, with 14 bases between. Looked up from germline, CDR1 is SGDLS and CDR2 is YYNGEE. This CDR3 has 15 residues. CDR3 sequence (DNA): TGTGCCAGCAGCCGCGGCGCGGCAAACACAGATACGCAGTATTTT. It yields the protein CASSRGAANTDTQYF.

This clone was observed a single time. The V gene is TRBV7-9, the J gene TRBJ2-7; TRBD2 matches 12 bases. The V gene end was trimmed by 5 bases and the J gene end by 6 bases; junction bases not matched to a gene: 8. CDR3 length: 15 amino acids. Germline V gives CDR1 SEHNR, CDR2 FQNEAQ (reference sequence). The CDR3 is CASSPRLAGGVEQYF. The CDR3 nucleotides are TGTGCCAGCAGCCCCCGGCTAGCGGGAGGGGTCGAGCAGTACTTC.

This sequence joins TRBV5-5 and TRBJ1-1, with 7 bases aligning to TRBD1. With 4 bases clipped from V and 3 bases from J, the junction kept 6 bases outside the gene matches. CDR3 size: 14 residues. Germline CDR1 reads SGHKS; CDR2 reads YYEKEE (reference sequence). In DNA form, the CDR3 reads TGTGCCAGCAGCCCGACAGGGTATGACACTGAAGCTTTCTTT. Residues: CASSPTGYDTEAFF.

The chain couples TRBV29-1 to TRBJ2-1; 7 positions match TRBD2. J gave up 8 bases and V 0 bases, and 10 bases lay outside the gene matches. The germline gives CDR1 SQVTM, CDR2 ANQGSEA. The CDR3 totals 15 residues. The CDR3 DNA follows: TGCAGCGTTGAAGATCGGGAGGCAAGTCGCGATGAGCAGTTCTTC. Translated, it gives CSVEDREASRDEQFF.

This rearrangement joins TRBV5-1 to TRBJ2-1; maybe TRBD1 (6 bases). Trimming took off 6 bases at V and 8 bases at J, with 21 bases between the two ends. Germline V gene sequence: CDR1 SGHRS, CDR2 YFSETQ. The CDR3 loop spans 15 amino acids. The CDR3 DNA follows: TGCGCCAGCAAAGGTATACAGGGATCCCCCCATGAGCAGTTCTTC. Translating it yields CASKGIQGSPHEQFF.

The genes are TRBV5-1 and TRBJ2-1; 7 nucleotides align to TRBD1. Trimming cost V 2 bases and J 5 bases; bases outside gene matches: 7. Per the germline V gene, CDR1 is SGHRS and CDR2 is YFSETQ. CDR3 length: 15 residues. The chain's CDR3 is CASSFRQGLDNEQFF. CDR3 in DNA: TGCGCCAGCAGCTTCCGACAGGGTTTGGACAATGAGCAGTTCTTC.

The V gene is TRBV2, the J gene TRBJ1-2, with D perhaps TRBD1 (5 bases). The CDR3 covers 13 residues. The ends were cut back, 9 bases at V and 5 bases at J, with 16 bases in the middle. Germline CDR1 SNHLY, CDR2 FYNNEI. The DNA for the CDR3 is TGTGCCAGGGGACGCGGGGGGAATTATGGCTACACCTTC. It is translated as CARGRGGNYGYTF. The variable domain in full, completed from reference TRBV2 and TRBJ1-2, reads EPEVTQTPSHQVTQMGQEVILRCVPISNHLYFYWYRQILGQKVEFLVSFYNNEISEKSEIFDDQFSVERPDGSNFTLKIRSTKLEDSAMYFCARGRGGNYGYTFGSGTRLTVV.

The chain employs TRBV27 and TRBJ2-5; D might be TRBD1 (5 bases). This CDR3 comprises 15 residues. Trimming cost V 3 bases and J 5 bases, with 16 bases left between them. Germline V gene data show CDR1 as MNHEY and CDR2 as SMNVEV (reference sequence). CDR3 bases: TGTGCCAGCAGTTTCATACAGGAGCGCCGGGAGACCCAGTACTTC. Amino acids: CASSFIQERRETQYF.

This chain joins TRBV7-8 and TRBJ2-1, with D uncertain. This CDR3 region has 13 residues. Trimming pared 3 bases from V and 0 bases from J, leaving 3 bases between. Germline V CDR1 and CDR2: SGHVS, FQNEAQ. The chain's CDR3 is CASSLSSYNEQFF. The CDR3 DNA reads as TGTGCCAGCAGCTTGAGCTCCTACAATGAGCAGTTCTTC. The full variable domain, rest sourced from reference TRBV7-8 and TRBJ2-1, is GAGVSQSPRYKVAKRGQDVALRCDPISGHVSLFWYQQALGQGPEFLTYFQNEAQLDKSGLPSDRFFAERPEGSVSTLKIQRTQQEDSAVYLCASSLSSYNEQFFGPGTRLTVL.

This chain connects TRBV11-2 to TRBJ2-7; 9 bases line up with TRBD2. The J segment lost 7 bases and the V segment lost 1 base, leaving 8 bases of the junction unmatched. Germline V gene sequence: CDR1 SGHAT, CDR2 FQNNGV. The CDR3 runs 15 residues. In DNA, the CDR3 is TGTGCCAGCAGCTTAGTAGCGGGAGCCGCGTTTGAGCAGTACTTC. Its translation is CASSLVAGAAFEQYF.

The V call is TRBV20-1, the J call TRBJ2-3; the D is unclear. The CDR3 runs 11 residues. Germline V gene sequence: CDR1 DFQATT, CDR2 SNEGSKA (reference sequence). Trimming removed 3 bases at V and 6 bases at J, with 7 bases between. This CDR3 reads CSARFVDTQYF. The CDR3 coding sequence is TGCAGTGCTAGGTTCGTGGATACGCAGTATTTT.

The genes are TRBV27 and TRBJ2-1; 10 bases fit TRBD1. The CDR3 covers 14 residues. The germline gives CDR1 MNHEY, CDR2 SMNVEV (reference sequence). The trim removed 9 bases at V and 7 bases at J, leaving 9 bases unmatched. CDR3 DNA sequence: TGTGCCAGTGGGGGAAGGGACAGGGGTAATGAGCAGTTCTTC. Protein sequence: CASGGRDRGNEQFF.